This T cell receptor beta chain came from a study of cytomegalovirus exposure and HLA in healthy donors. Study-wide findings and caveats: It was reported in a later analysis that an Asian-associated ancestry cluster showed fewer N-insertions than the 666-donor mean. V- and J-gene trimming in TCR beta was tied to a missense DCLRE1C variant by an analysis performed later.

PCR primers comprised 60 Vbeta and 13 Jbeta primers. The data were produced by immunoSEQ multiplex PCR, yet TCRdb's version contains in-frame clones alone and is incomplete. The sample holds about 34,000 clones; 80% to 90% are singletons and the top ten take roughly 2.5%. Of note for this clone: Its target is unknown.

The germline V gene has CDR1 GTSNPN and CDR2 SVGIG (reference sequence). There are 15 residues in the CDR3. V was pared by 2 bases and J by 9 bases, with 20 bases between. The sequenced material came from PBMCs. This clonotype was sampled from a boy between 5 and 17 years old in good health and CMV-seronegative. V and J are TRBV30 and TRBJ1-3, with D perhaps matching TRBD1 (5 bases). DNA of the CDR3: TGTGCCTGGAGTCGATGGGGTGGTCAAGGGGCCACCATATATTTT. It yields the protein CAWSRWGGQGATIYF. Complete variable domain (other parts from reference TRBV30 and TRBJ1-3): SQTIHQWPATLVQPVGSPLSLECTVEGTSNPNLYWYRQAAGRGLQLLFYSVGIGQISSEVPQNLSASRPQDRQFILSSKKLLLSDSGFYLCAWSRWGGQGATIYFGEGSWLTVV.